Each of the 27 T cell receptor beta chains below was sequenced from the same sample in a study of CD8+ T cells in alopecia areata. It was cDNA, reverse transcribed from extracted RNA, that served as the sequencing template. This table comes from immunoSEQ multiplex PCR, and its TCRdb copy is limited to in-frame clones, with some not included. The sample has about 160,000 clones; around 71% are singletons. Treatment: oral pan-JAK inhibitor, 5-10 mg twice daily. The sequences come from CD4+ T cells sorted from blood, collected at week 4, from a patient treated with tofacitinib. The source is a human donor with alopecia areata.

The chain has TRBV4-3 and TRBJ2-6; D might be TRBD1 (5 bases). Trimming removed 0 bases from V and 6 bases from J, with 9 bases in between. Germline V gene lookup returns CDR1 LGHNA and CDR2 YSLEER. The CDR3 totals 15 residues. CDR3 nucleotide sequence: TGCGCCAGCAGCCAAGACGGACATGTGGCCAACGTCCTGACTTTC. Translated, it gives CASSQDGHVANVLTF.

On this clone: Other nucleotide sequences in the sample specify the same CDR3. The CDR3 protein is CSVDRGQETQYF. In DNA, the CDR3 is TGCAGCGTTGACAGGGGACAAGAGACCCAGTACTTC. The J gene is TRBJ2-5, the V gene TRBV29-1; a possible D gene is TRBD1 (6 bases). The CDR3 has 12 residues. Trimming removed 3 bases from V and 2 bases from J, with 7 bases in between. From germline, CDR1 is SQVTM and CDR2 ANQGSEA. The complete variable domain, with remaining parts taken from reference TRBV29-1 and TRBJ2-5, reads SAVISQKPSRDICQRGTSLTIQCQVDSQVTMMFWYRQQPGQSLTLIATANQGSEATYESGFVIDKFPISRPNLTFSTLTVSNMSPEDSSIYLCSVDRGQETQYFGPGTRLLVL.

The chain has TRBV21-1 and TRBJ1-6. TRBV21-1 is classified as a pseudogene. The CDR3 is 15 amino acids. Here the CDR3 reads CASSKVGLHNSPLHF. CDR3 bases: TGTGCCAGCAGCAAAGTTGGACTGCATAATTCACCCCTCCACTTT.

This clone showed up just once. The J gene is TRBJ1-5, the V gene TRBV5-4; 7 nucleotides align to TRBD1. Germline V gene lookup returns CDR1 SGHNT and CDR2 YYREEE (reference sequence). The CDR3 sequence is 16 residues long. V shed 0 bases and J 4 bases; nucleotides not matched to a gene: 7. The CDR3 nucleotides read TGTGCCAGCAGCTTGGATGGAGGGGGCCCGAATCAGCCCCAGCATTTT. Translated, it gives CASSLDGGGPNQPQHF.

This clone appeared a single time. V usage is TRBV30 and J usage is TRBJ2-7; weak D call: TRBD2 (5 bases). The CDR3 covers 15 residues. Germline CDR1 GTSNPN, CDR2 SVGIG (reference sequence). Trimming took off 0 bases at V and 3 bases at J, with 15 bases between the two ends. The CDR3 nucleotides are TGTGCCTGGAGTGTACAAGCGGCGATAAGCTACGAGCAGTACTTC. It encodes CAWSVQAAISYEQYF.

This sequence joins TRBV19 and TRBJ1-5, with unresolved D. The length of the CDR3 is 14 residues. Germline V gives CDR1 LNHDA, CDR2 SQIVND (reference sequence). V was trimmed by 3 bases and J by 0 bases, leaving 6 bases between them. The CDR3 bases are TGTGCCAGTAGTATTGCGGTTAGCAATCAGCCCCAGCATTTT. Translated: CASSIAVSNQPQHF.

V gene TRBV29-1 combines with J gene TRBJ2-7; D remains unclear. Trimming cost V 8 bases and J 3 bases, with 11 bases left between them. Germline V gives CDR1 SQVTM, CDR2 ANQGSEA. The CDR3 runs 11 residues. CDR3 DNA sequence: TGCAGCATTCGGTGGGACTACGAGCAGTACTTC. Encoded protein: CSIRWDYEQYF.

The V call is TRBV6-5, the J call TRBJ2-3, with 7 bases that match TRBD2. V trimming: 5 bases; J trimming: 2 bases; junction bases outside the gene matches: 4. Per the germline V gene, CDR1 is MNHEY and CDR2 is SVGAGI. The CDR3 extends over 14 amino acids. The DNA for the CDR3 is TGTGCCAGCAGTGAGGGAGGGCACACAGATACGCAGTATTTT. It encodes CASSEGGHTDTQYF.

The rearrangement links TRBV7-2 to TRBJ2-1; 10 nucleotides line up with TRBD2. This CDR3 has 15 amino acids. Germline-derived CDR1 and CDR2 are SGHTA and FQGNSA. V trimming: 2 bases; J trimming: 8 bases; junction bases outside the gene matches: 6. CDR3 DNA sequence: TGTGCCAGCAGCTTAACAACTAGCGGGGAATATGAGCAGTTCTTC. As protein: CASSLTTSGEYEQFF.

The CDR3 region has the DNA TGTGCCAGCAGCTTCTTAACGAACACTGAAGCTTTCTTT. Translated, it gives CASSFLTNTEAFF. The rearrangement joins TRBV11-2 to TRBJ1-1, with D unresolved. Trimming took 3 bases from V and 1 from J, leaving 6 bases between them. This CDR3 is built from 13 residues. Germline CDR1 reads SGHAT; CDR2 reads FQNNGV.

The genes are TRBV9 and TRBJ1-2, with 8 nucleotides matching TRBD1. The CDR3 covers 14 residues. Germline lookup yields CDR1 SGDLS and CDR2 YYNGEE. J was trimmed by 4 bases and V by 3 bases; bases with no gene match: 5. The CDR3 nucleotides read TGTGCCAGCAGCGCCCCAGGACAGGGCTATGGCTACACCTTC. Translated: CASSAPGQGYGYTF.

V is TRBV5-5 and J is TRBJ2-1, with unresolved D. V was cut by 5 bases and J by 2 bases, with 8 bases left in between. The CDR3 length is 13 residues. Germline assignment: CDR1 SGHKS and CDR2 YYEKEE (reference sequence). The DNA for the CDR3 is TGTGCCAGCAGTCGTCCTGCCTACAATGAGCAGTTCTTC. Its translation: CASSRPAYNEQFF.

The rearrangement links TRBV29-1 to TRBJ1-1; tentatively, D is TRBD1 (5 bases). The V gene's germline CDR1 is SQVTM and CDR2 ANQGSEA. This CDR3 has 14 residues. Trimming removed 8 bases at V and 6 bases at J, with 22 bases between. The CDR3 spells CSTKGGDGWAEAFF. In DNA form, the CDR3 reads TGCAGCACGAAAGGAGGGGACGGGTGGGCTGAAGCTTTCTTT.

V is TRBV5-1 and J is TRBJ2-3; the match to TRBD2 covers 11 bases. The V gene's germline CDR1 is SGHRS and CDR2 YFSETQ. This CDR3 contains 16 residues. V was pared by 4 bases and J by 2 bases, with 6 bases of the junction left unmatched. CDR3 region: CASSILAGGLTDTQYF. The CDR3 DNA reads TGCGCCAGCAGCATTCTAGCGGGGGGACTCACAGATACGCAGTATTTT.

V and J are TRBV30 and TRBJ1-5; D is ambiguous. V was pared by 0 bases and J by 10 bases, with 10 bases between. CDR1 is GTSNPN, CDR2 SVGIG, per germline (reference sequence). The CDR3 is made up of 12 amino acids. This chain's CDR3 is CAWSVQTSPQHF. The CDR3 DNA reads as TGTGCCTGGAGTGTACAGACATCTCCCCAGCATTTT.

As DNA, the CDR3 is TGCAGCGTTGCCGGGTTGGGCACTGAAGCTTTCTTT. Its protein product is CSVAGLGTEAFF. The chain carries TRBV29-1 and TRBJ1-1; D is unresolved. The V gene's germline CDR1 is SQVTM and CDR2 ANQGSEA. V was pared by 4 bases and J by 4 bases, with 10 bases between. The CDR3 runs 12 residues.

About this clone itself: In the same sample, other DNA sequences code for this CDR3. The chain joins TRBV9 to TRBJ2-7; D is tentatively TRBD1 or TRBD2 (5 bases each). Looked up from germline, CDR1 is SGDLS and CDR2 is YYNGEE. The CDR3 length is 14 residues. V lost 0 bases and J 4 bases, leaving 11 bases between the germline ends. CDR3 residues: CASSVDPRGYEQYF. The CDR3 DNA is TGTGCCAGCAGCGTAGACCCGAGGGGTTACGAGCAGTACTTC.

This chain connects TRBV6-4 to TRBJ1-5; perhaps TRBD1 as D (5 bases). Germline CDR1 reads MRHNA; CDR2 reads SNTAGT. This CDR3 region has 15 residues. V lost 7 bases, J lost 7 bases, and 20 bases lay in between. CDR3 DNA sequence: TGTGCCAGCACCCCGGAGGCAGGGTCCGACCAGCCCCAGCATTTT. It specifies CASTPEAGSDQPQHF.

This clone was detected only a few times. This chain uses TRBV30 with TRBJ2-2; D uncertain. V lost 2 bases to trimming and J lost 5 bases, with 6 bases between them. This CDR3 has 12 amino acids. Germline lookup yields CDR1 GTSNPN and CDR2 SVGIG (reference sequence). The CDR3: CAWSIGTGELFF. In DNA form, the CDR3 reads TGTGCCTGGAGTATCGGGACCGGGGAGCTGTTTTTT.

CDR3 nucleotide sequence: TGTGCCAGCAGTAGGGGACAGATCACCAATGGCTACACCTTC. Its translation: CASSRGQITNGYTF. This sequence joins TRBV6-5 and TRBJ1-2; TRBD1 agrees at 7 bases. The CDR3 runs to 14 residues. The germline V gene has CDR1 MNHEY and CDR2 SVGAGI. Losses at the gene ends were 5 bases for V and 6 bases for J; bases not matched to a gene: 9.

The rearrangement links TRBV27 to TRBJ2-1; the D gene is possibly TRBD2 (6 bases). This CDR3 has 15 amino acids. The V end lost 6 bases, the J end lost 8 bases, and 20 bases lay between the germline ends. Per the germline V gene, CDR1 is MNHEY and CDR2 is SMNVEV (reference sequence). CDR3 region: CASSLWASRGDEQFF. CDR3 nucleotide sequence: TGTGCCAGCAGCCTATGGGCCAGTCGCGGGGATGAGCAGTTCTTC.

The sample holds one count of this clone. The gene calls are TRBV9 and TRBJ2-4, with D possibly TRBD2 on 5 matching bases. CDR1 is SGDLS, CDR2 YYNGEE, per germline. V lost 0 bases to trimming and J lost 9 bases, with 7 bases between them. There are 12 residues in the CDR3. The DNA for the CDR3 is TGTGCCAGCAGCGTAGGTGCGGGCATTCAGTACTTC. This translates into CASSVGAGIQYF.

This clone was seen more than once but under ten times. J is TRBJ2-6 and V is TRBV7-9; perhaps TRBD1 as D (6 bases). The CDR3 covers 16 residues. Germline CDR1 is SEHNR and CDR2 is FQNEAQ (reference sequence). The V gene lost 5 bases and the J gene lost 0 bases, with 11 bases spanning the gap. CDR3 amino acids: CASSPTGSSGANVLTF. The CDR3 DNA sequence: TGTGCCAGCAGCCCTACAGGGAGCTCTGGGGCCAACGTCCTGACTTTC.

V gene TRBV2 combines with J gene TRBJ2-2; weak D call: TRBD2 (5 bases). The CDR3 is 12 amino acids. The V end was cut by 3 bases, the J end by 6 bases, with 5 bases between. Germline loops: CDR1 SNHLY, CDR2 FYNNEI. The CDR3 DNA follows: TGTGCCAGCAGTGAGGGAGCCGGGGAGCTGTTTTTT. Translated: CASSEGAGELFF.

This clone showed up just a few times. The rearrangement joins TRBV25-1 to TRBJ2-7, with D maybe TRBD2 (5 bases). Deletions cut 3 bases from V and 3 bases from J, with 15 bases between. CDR1 is MGHDK, CDR2 SYGVNS, per germline. The CDR3 totals 15 residues. The CDR3 nucleotides read TGTGCCAGCAGTGACCCACCAGGAGGCCGCTACGAGCAGTACTTC. Translated: CASSDPPGGRYEQYF.

The chain links TRBV9 to TRBJ2-6; tentative D call: TRBD1 (6 bases). Germline values: CDR1 SGDLS, CDR2 YYNGEE. There are 15 residues in the CDR3. V shed 4 bases and J shed 1 base, with 9 bases lying between them. The CDR3: CASSPTGSGANVLTF. CDR3 nucleotide sequence: TGTGCCAGCAGCCCAACAGGGTCTGGGGCCAACGTCCTGACTTTC.

This clone was detected once. The V call is TRBV19, the J call TRBJ1-5; TRBD1 is a possible D gene (5 bases). The CDR3 covers 14 residues. From germline, CDR1 is LNHDA and CDR2 SQIVND (reference sequence). The germline V and J ends were trimmed by 10 bases and 1 base, with 14 bases remaining between them. This chain's CDR3 is CATGGVQSNQPQHF. CDR3 DNA sequence: TGTGCCACTGGAGGGGTTCAGAGCAATCAGCCCCAGCATTTT.